This T cell receptor (beta chain) emerged from a study of CD8+ T cells in alopecia areata. Study-wide background: Those treated were given oral tofacitinib at 5 to 10 mg twice daily. Points from the study as a whole: An increase in clonality over normal scalp was evident in lesional scalp, especially alopecia totalis/universalis.

As for this clone: What it recognizes is unknown.

Germline V lookup: CDR1 SGHAT, CDR2 FQNNGV. The CDR3 covers 14 residues. The V gene end was trimmed by 8 bases and the J gene end by 4 bases; junction bases not matched to a gene: 9. The treatment here: oral pan-JAK inhibitor, 5-10 mg twice daily. It was from alopecia areata patients that lesional scalp punch biopsies and peripheral blood were collected. Isolated RNA was reverse transcribed into cDNA used as the sequencing template. Assay: immunoSEQ multiplex PCR; the TCRdb copy retains only in-frame clones and omits some. The sample records 130,000 to 150,000 clones, roughly four fifths being singletons.

The sequence came from a human donor with alopecia areata. Sequencing was performed on CD8+ T cells sorted from blood, taken at week 4, from a patient treated with tofacitinib. V gene TRBV11-2 combines with J gene TRBJ2-7; TRBD2 aligns across 9 bases. The DNA of the CDR3 is TGTGCCAGCGGACCAGCGGGGGGCGAATACGAGCAGTACTTC. Translation gives CASGPAGGEYEQYF.